This TCR beta chain stems from a study of CD8 T cells in Susac syndrome. Study-wide findings and caveats: The study's TCR sequencing and HLA analysis covered a relatively small number of individuals, and the study acknowledged this.

RNA was extracted with the RNeasy kit, and a quantity of about 0.5 to 1 ug was reverse transcribed using random hexamers. The immunoSEQ assay covered 54 Vbeta and 13 Jbeta segments for CDR3. TCRdb independently ran MiXCR on the immunoSEQ multiplex PCR reads; one entry per CDR3 protein. The data hold fewer than 150,000 distinct CDR3 sequences, with approximately 93% observed a single time. Turning to this clonotype: Its antigen is currently unknown.

TCR beta sequencing was performed on blood CD8+ and CD4+ T cells. The sequence was obtained from a human donor in good health. The specimen was CD8+ T cells from PBMCs.

DNA of the CDR3: TGCGCCAGCAGCTTGGAAGGCGGGGGTGAGCAGTACTTC. The encoded protein is CASSLEGGGEQYF. The chain is built from TRBV5-1 and TRBJ2-7; 7 nucleotides agree with TRBD2. V lost 0 bases, J lost 7 bases, and 4 bases stayed unmatched. CDR3 length: 13 amino acids. Germline CDR1 is SGHRS and CDR2 is YFSETQ.